Shown below are 15 T cell receptor beta chains from a single sample sequenced in a study of T cell responses to AZD1222 COVID-19 vaccine (dated by TCRdb to about 2021). The sample's time point label, decoded: baseline before first vaccination. Library preparation employed the immunoSEQ multiplex PCR assay. The source is immuneACCESS, and TCRdb retained only in-frame sequences with V and J called. Part of the clones is not carried over; for the studies checked, unresolved V genes explain less than half of this, and the remainder is unexplained. The table for this sample lists approximately 160,000 clones; under 95% of them were counted only once. The ten largest clones capture about 5.3% of the sample. The material sequenced was peripheral blood, taken on day 0 of AZD1222 vaccination. These receptor sequences come from an adult in good health.

In this sample, this clone turned up a few times. The genes are TRBV29-1 and TRBJ2-1; possibly TRBD1 for D (6 bases). The CDR3 totals 17 residues. Trimming pared 3 bases from V and 0 bases from J, leaving 18 bases between. Germline assignment: CDR1 SQVTM and CDR2 ANQGSEA. CDR3 bases: TGCAGCGTTGAGGGCTTGGGGGCCCCGAGCTCCTACAATGAGCAGTTCTTC. As protein: CSVEGLGAPSSYNEQFF.

This rearrangement joins TRBV5-1 to TRBJ2-3, with D possibly matching TRBD1 (6 bases). This CDR3 contains 14 residues. V dropped 5 bases and J dropped 6 bases, with 16 bases sitting between them. Looked up from germline, CDR1 is SGHRS and CDR2 is YFSETQ. Here the CDR3 reads CASRKQGLQDTQYF. The CDR3 coding sequence is TGCGCCAGCAGGAAACAGGGCCTTCAGGATACGCAGTATTTT.

The genes are TRBV28 and TRBJ1-3, with 8 bases fitting TRBD1. Germline trimming cut 6 bases from V and 5 bases from J; bases unmatched to any gene: 12. The germline CDR1 and CDR2 sequences are MDHEN and SYDVKM. This CDR3 has 16 amino acids. The CDR3 DNA reads as TGTGCCAGCAGCCAAACCGGGACAGGCATAAGAAACACCATATATTTT. It yields the protein CASSQTGTGIRNTIYF.

The chain joins TRBV4-3 to TRBJ1-2, with D unclear. CDR1 is LGHNA, CDR2 YSLEER, per germline. The CDR3 length is 15 residues. V was trimmed by 1 base and J by 2 bases, leaving 11 bases between them. Here the CDR3 DNA reads TGCGCCAGCAGCCAAGCCCCCCAGGACAACTATGGCTACACCTTC. This codes for CASSQAPQDNYGYTF.

The chain has TRBV5-1 and TRBJ2-5; weak D call: TRBD2 (6 bases). Germline CDR1 is SGHRS and CDR2 is YFSETQ. The CDR3 runs 14 residues. The V gene lost 1 base and the J gene lost 4 bases, with 11 bases spanning the gap. CDR3 sequence (DNA): TGCGCCAGCAGCTTGTCCCAACTAGCAGAGACCCAGTACTTC. This translates into CASSLSQLAETQYF.

The rearrangement joins TRBV7-3 to TRBJ2-7; possible D gene TRBD2, 6 bases. This CDR3 has 15 residues. CDR1 is SGHTA, CDR2 FQGTGA, per germline. V was pared by 3 bases and J by 3 bases, with 15 bases between. The CDR3 loop reads CASSFSEGGGYEQYF. As DNA, the CDR3 is TGTGCCAGCAGCTTTTCGGAGGGAGGCGGCTACGAGCAGTACTTC.

The rearrangement uses TRBV13 and TRBJ2-7; D unresolved. The ends were cut back, 0 bases at V and 0 bases at J, with 6 bases in the middle. The CDR3 has 14 amino acids. CDR1 and CDR2 from the germline V gene are PRHDT and FYEKMQ (reference sequence). The CDR3, as DNA: TGTGCCAGCAGCTTAGGAATTAGCTCCTACGAGCAGTACTTC. It encodes CASSLGISSYEQYF.

The chain uses TRBV28 and TRBJ2-7; D may correspond to TRBD1 or TRBD2 (5 bases each). V lost 7 bases to trimming and J lost 2 bases, with 15 bases between them. CDR1 is MDHEN and CDR2 is SYDVKM in the germline V gene. CDR3 length equals 14 residues. CDR3 nucleotide sequence: TGTGCCAGCATGGATCCGGGGCCGCCCTACGAGCAGTACTTC. As protein: CASMDPGPPYEQYF.

This clone has just one count. The chain joins TRBV7-6 to TRBJ2-3; 7 bases line up with TRBD2. Germline V gene lookup returns CDR1 SGHVS and CDR2 FNYEAQ. Trimming cost V 4 bases and J 4 bases; bases outside gene matches: 14. The CDR3 totals 17 residues. CDR3 sequence: CASSSRTWGSGADTQYF. In nucleotides, the CDR3 is TGTGCCAGCAGCTCAAGGACGTGGGGGAGCGGGGCAGATACGCAGTATTTT.

J is TRBJ2-5 and V is TRBV23-1, with D possibly being TRBD1 (5 bases). TRBV23-1 is classed as an ORF, of uncertain function. Trimming stripped 8 bases from V and 5 bases from J, with 15 bases between. There are 13 residues in the CDR3. For the CDR3, the DNA is TGCGCCAGCCCGAGCCAGGGTGAGGAGACCCAGTACTTC. As protein: CASPSQGEETQYF.

This clone showed up just a few times. This chain connects TRBV4-2 to TRBJ2-7, with 7 nucleotides matching TRBD1. The V and J ends lost 2 bases and 3 bases, in that order; junction bases with no gene match: 10. Germline V lookup: CDR1 LGHNA, CDR2 YNFKEQ. The CDR3 loop spans 16 amino acids. The DNA of the CDR3 is TGTGCCAGCAGCCAAACGTTACTAGACAGGGTCTACGAGCAGTACTTC. It translates to CASSQTLLDRVYEQYF.

DNA of the CDR3: TGTGCCAGTAGTAGACAGGGGTTCGGTCAGCCCCAGCATTTT. Its translation is CASSRQGFGQPQHF. This chain uses TRBV19 with TRBJ1-5; TRBD1 matches 8 bases. V lost 4 bases and J lost 6; bases outside the gene matches: 5. This CDR3 contains 14 residues. In germline, CDR1 is LNHDA, CDR2 SQIVND (reference sequence).

J is TRBJ2-7 and V is TRBV6-6; TRBD2 aligns across 9 bases. CDR1 MNHNY and CDR2 SVGAGI come from the germline V gene (reference sequence). Trimming removed 2 bases from V and 13 bases from J; junction bases left unmatched: 6. This CDR3 is built from 12 residues. Here the CDR3 reads CASSYRREGLYF. CDR3 nucleotides: TGTGCCAGCAGTTACCGGCGGGAGGGTCTCTACTTC.

A few counts support this clone. The chain has TRBV10-2 and TRBJ2-1; 9 nucleotides align to TRBD2. The germline V gene has CDR1 WSHSY and CDR2 SAAADI. The CDR3 runs to 15 residues. V lost 7 bases to trimming and J lost 2 bases; unmatched junction nucleotides: 6. The CDR3 spells CASTEGLAAYNEQFF. The CDR3 DNA reads TGCGCCAGCACCGAGGGACTAGCTGCCTACAATGAGCAGTTCTTC.

This chain joins TRBV6-2 or TRBV6-3 and TRBJ2-3; D gene ambiguous. The V end lost 0 bases, the J end lost 2 bases, and 6 bases lay between the germline ends. The CDR3 has 14 residues. The germline CDR1 and CDR2 sequences are MNHEY and SVGEGT. The CDR3 coding sequence is TGTGCCAGCAGTTACTCAGGGAACACAGATACGCAGTATTTT. Amino acid sequence: CASSYSGNTDTQYF.